This T cell receptor beta chain was captured in a study of blood T cell repertoires in COVID-19. Turning to the study itself: There were acute and convalescent COVID-19 samples, and they came from the United States, Italy and Spain. PBMCs, B-cell-depleted T cells, or T cells were the source of the cDNA or gDNA that made up the material.

The authors' processing: Using reference gene primer amplification, nucleated cell counts were estimated. Repertoires were generated with immunoSEQ multiplex PCR, while TCRdb's copy carries only in-frame clones and drops some. V and J calls plus clone size are reproduced from that table; the DNA served to infer D and trimming. The profile shows 350,000 to 500,000 clones, about 88% of them singletons. This CDR3 region has 13 residues. Germline lookup yields CDR1 LGHNA and CDR2 YSLEER. Trimming pared 4 bases from V and 11 bases from J, leaving 17 bases between. Material for sequencing was PBMCs or T cells enriched from blood (not recorded which). The receptor was isolated from a woman younger than 30 who had been exposed to COVID-19. The V gene is TRBV4-3, the J gene TRBJ1-2, with D possibly TRBD1 on 5 matching bases. The CDR3 sequence is CASSRQPGEEYTF. CDR3 nucleotides: TGCGCCAGCAGCCGCCAACCGGGGGAAGAATACACCTTC.